The 15 T cell receptor beta chains reported below all come from one sample, sequenced in a study of T cells in Graves' hyperthyroidism and ophthalmopathy. TCR beta CDR3 sequences were amplified from RNA transcripts. Researchers ran a first-round RT-PCR on the TCR CDR3 using the HTBI primer set. TCRdb analysed the multiplex PCR reads with MiXCR anew, one entry per CDR3 protein. Here the sample spans under 200,000 distinct CDR3 sequences, 9.4% being singletons. The sample consisted of blood. The receptors were gathered from a woman aged 18-29 years with Graves' hyperthyroidism that later progressed to Graves' ophthalmopathy.

This clonotype was observed at least ten times. The genes are TRBV5-1 and TRBJ2-7, with D possibly TRBD1 on 5 matching bases. Germline CDR1 and CDR2: SGHRS and YFSETQ. This CDR3 region has 15 residues. Trimming stripped 0 bases from V and 2 bases from J, with 12 bases between. CDR3: CASSLAWGGTYEQYF. DNA of the CDR3: TGCGCCAGCAGCTTGGCCTGGGGCGGAACCTACGAGCAGTACTTC.

This clonotype occurred many times. This chain uses TRBV19 with TRBJ2-1; 14 bases align to TRBD2. CDR3 length: 15 residues. Germline V CDR1 and CDR2: LNHDA, SQIVND (reference sequence). J gave up 9 bases and V 4 bases, and 5 bases lay outside the gene matches. The DNA of the CDR3 is TGTGCCAGTAGTACGGGACTAGCGGGAGCTGGTGAGCAGTTCTTC. Amino acid sequence: CASSTGLAGAGEQFF.

Concerning this clonotype itself: This may be a read error: a much more frequent sequence differs by one nucleotide. V is TRBV18 and J is TRBJ2-3; D possibly uses TRBD1 or TRBD2 (5 bases each). The CDR3 is 16 amino acids. Germline CDR1 reads KGHSH; CDR2 reads LQKENI. The CDR3 DNA is TGTGCCAGCCCACCCTTAACCGAGGGGAGCCCAGATACGCAGTATTTT. This sequence encodes CASPPLTEGSPDTQYF.

This clonotype has ten or more counts. The chain has TRBV11-3 and TRBJ2-7, with 7 nucleotides matching TRBD2. V shed 5 bases and J 5 bases; nucleotides not matched to a gene: 9. CDR1 and CDR2 (germline): SGHNT, YENEEA. The CDR3 spans 14 residues. Here the CDR3 DNA reads TGTGCCAGCAGCCAAGGTGGGGAGGGCGACGAGCAGTACTTC. This sequence encodes CASSQGGEGDEQYF.

This clonotype was seen at least ten times. The V and J genes are TRBV11-2 and TRBJ2-1; TRBD2 aligns across 9 bases. V lost 5 bases and J lost 2; bases outside the gene matches: 4. The CDR3 is 15 amino acids. In germline, CDR1 is SGHAT, CDR2 FQNNGV. The CDR3 loop reads CASSEERGAYNEQFF. CDR3 DNA sequence: TGTGCCAGCAGCGAAGAGCGGGGGGCCTACAATGAGCAGTTCTTC. The whole variable domain, filled in from reference TRBV11-2 and TRBJ2-1, reads EAGVAQSPRYKIIEKRQSVAFWCNPISGHATLYWYQQILGQGPKLLIQFQNNGVVDDSQLPKDRFSAERLKGVDSTLKIQPAKLEDSAVYLCASSEERGAYNEQFFGPGTRLTVL.

Many counts were recorded for this clonotype. The chain carries TRBV30 and TRBJ1-2; D is unclear. Trimming removed 3 bases at V and 4 bases at J, with 18 bases between. CDR3 length: 15 residues. In germline, CDR1 is GTSNPN, CDR2 SVGIG (reference sequence). Written as DNA, the CDR3 is TGTGCCTGGAGAGATAAAAATTCGTTACTCTATGGCTACACCTTC. As protein: CAWRDKNSLLYGYTF.

J is TRBJ1-4 and V is TRBV30; the D gene is possibly TRBD1 (5 bases). There are 13 residues in the CDR3. The V gene's germline CDR1 is GTSNPN and CDR2 SVGIG (reference sequence). V lost 4 bases and J 5 bases, leaving 11 bases between the germline ends. The CDR3 reads CAWNRGRNEKLFF. The DNA of the CDR3 is TGTGCCTGGAATCGGGGACGAAATGAAAAACTGTTTTTT.

The table lists this clonotype with many counts. This chain connects TRBV28 to TRBJ1-5, with a possible D match to TRBD1 (5 bases). CDR3 size: 13 residues. The germline CDR1 and CDR2 sequences are MDHEN and SYDVKM. The V and J ends lost 6 bases and 11 bases respectively, with 17 bases between them. The CDR3 spells CASRDTQIRTQHF. The DNA of the CDR3 is TGTGCCAGCAGGGACACGCAAATTCGGACCCAGCATTTT.

The J gene is TRBJ1-3, the V gene TRBV19; D remains unclear. The CDR3 extends over 14 amino acids. The germline V and J ends were trimmed by 7 bases and 0 bases, with 10 bases remaining between them. Germline V lookup: CDR1 LNHDA, CDR2 SQIVND (reference sequence). CDR3 DNA: TGTGCCAGTATCGGCTTTGGCTCTGGAAACACCATATATTTT. Its translation: CASIGFGSGNTIYF.

In this sample, this clonotype turned up many times. V usage is TRBV3-1 and J usage is TRBJ2-1; D remains unclear. Deletions cut 4 bases from V and 7 bases from J, with 14 bases between. The CDR3 is 14 residues long. Germline CDR1 reads LGHDT; CDR2 reads YNNKEL (reference sequence). Here the CDR3 DNA reads TGTGCCAGCAGCCCCCTTGGGCTTAATAATGAGCAGTTCTTC. As protein: CASSPLGLNNEQFF.

Comment on this clonotype: A much more abundant neighbour one base away suggests this may be a read error. The rearrangement joins TRBV9 to TRBJ2-7; D remains unclear. This CDR3 spans 14 amino acids. The V and J ends lost 1 base and 2 bases respectively, with 10 bases between them. Germline V gives CDR1 SGDLS, CDR2 YYNGEE. Here the CDR3 DNA reads TGTGCCAGCAGCGTAAGTCACGGAGCCTACGAGCAGTACTTC. Translation: CASSVSHGAYEQYF. Full variable domain (remainder filled in from reference TRBV9 and TRBJ2-7): DSGVTQTPKHLITATGQRVTLRCSPRSGDLSVYWYQQSLDQGLQFLIQYYNGEERAKGNILERFSAQQFPDLHSELNLSSLELGDSALYFCASSVSHGAYEQYFGPGTRLTVT.

Ten or more counts support this clonotype. This chain links TRBV11-2 with TRBJ2-7; 12 bases align to TRBD2. The J segment lost 0 bases and the V segment lost 6 bases, leaving 6 bases of the junction unmatched. Per the germline V gene, CDR1 is SGHAT and CDR2 is FQNNGV. The CDR3 contains 16 residues. The CDR3 spells CASRRTSGANSYEQYF. The DNA of the CDR3 is TGTGCCAGCAGAAGGACTAGCGGGGCAAACTCCTACGAGCAGTACTTC.

This clonotype was seen repeatedly, ten times or more. The rearrangement links TRBV6-1 to TRBJ2-7; 10 bases are shared with TRBD2. The CDR3 consists of 16 residues. Germline trimming cut 5 bases from V and 4 bases from J; bases unmatched to any gene: 11. CDR1 is MNHNS and CDR2 is SASEGT in the germline V gene. CDR3 nucleotides: TGTGCCAGCAGTTACCCTGAGGCTAGCGGGAGTTACGAGCAGTACTTC. Its protein is CASSYPEASGSYEQYF.

This clonotype was observed a few times. Possible read error: a much larger clone is one base away. V is TRBV12-5 and J is TRBJ2-1; D gene ambiguous. Germline loops: CDR1 LGHNT, CDR2 FRNRAP. Trimming shortened V by 0 bases and J by 5 bases, and 14 bases separated the two germline ends. The CDR3 contains 16 residues. The CDR3 nucleotides read TGTGCTAGTGGTTTGGTACTACATGGTCGGGACAATGAGCAGTTCTTC. Its protein is CASGLVLHGRDNEQFF.

The V gene is TRBV7-6, the J gene TRBJ1-3; tentatively, D is TRBD1 (5 bases). Germline lookup yields CDR1 SGHVS and CDR2 FNYEAQ. The CDR3 has 12 residues. The germline V and J ends were trimmed by 1 base and 12 bases, with 10 bases remaining between them. This CDR3 is CASSLDGDSIYF. DNA of the CDR3: TGTGCCAGCAGCTTAGATGGAGACAGCATATATTTT.